The rows below give T cell receptor beta chains drawn from one sample of a study of control samples from healthy donors and cancer patients. Only in-frame clones appear in the TCRdb table, and some are missing; sequencing was by immunoSEQ multiplex PCR. Counted here are tens of thousands of clones, roughly 93% occurring once; the ten biggest clones make up 13%. Sequencing was performed on PBMCs. These receptors were collected from a man aged 50-59 years with lung cancer. CDR3s leave out the opening cysteine and the closing phenylalanine or tryptophan. The order of the fields is clone size, J gene, V gene, CDR3 protein. Not every row has a clone size; where given, it reads once, few, many or a size class.

>.|TRBJ2-7|TRBV9
ASSVGLDSSYEQY
>.|TRBJ2-1|TRBV3-1/TRBV3-2
ASSQDRTPYNEQF
>.|TRBJ1-6|TRBV27
ASSSRRDRGKVGSPLH
>few|TRBJ2-5|TRBV7-2
ASSSQGLQETQY
>.|TRBJ2-6|TRBV19
ASSIDYGSGANVLT
>.|TRBJ2-1|TRBV4-3
ASSQGGSGGYNEQF
>.|TRBJ2-7|TRBV18
ASSSGGTGGDEQY
>.|TRBJ2-1|TRBV10-3
AIRGGGGNNEQF
>.|TRBJ2-7|TRBV5-4
ASSVQGEQY
>.|TRBJ2-7|TRBV6-5
ASNNGQVSYEQY
>.|TRBJ1-2|TRBV30
AWSIQVNYGYT
>.|TRBJ1-2|TRBV7-2
ASSSRTTGIIYGYT
>.|TRBJ1-5|TRBV19
ASSTPGQGGNQPQH
>.|TRBJ2-1|TRBV7-2
ASSDIAFNTPGQF
>.|TRBJ2-7|TRBV7-9
ASSSYRDRGEQY
>.|TRBJ2-5|TRBV2
ASIRTGQETQY